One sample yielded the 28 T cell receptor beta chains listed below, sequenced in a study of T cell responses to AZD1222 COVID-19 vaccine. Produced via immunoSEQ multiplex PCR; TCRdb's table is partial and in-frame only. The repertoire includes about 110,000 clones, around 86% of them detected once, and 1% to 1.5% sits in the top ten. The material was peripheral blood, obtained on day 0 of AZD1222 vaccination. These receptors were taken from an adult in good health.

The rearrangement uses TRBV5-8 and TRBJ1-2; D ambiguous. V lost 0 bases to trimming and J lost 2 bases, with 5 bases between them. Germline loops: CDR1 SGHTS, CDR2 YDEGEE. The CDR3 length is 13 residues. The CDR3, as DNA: TGTGCCAGCAGCTTGGACAGAAACTATGGCTACACCTTC. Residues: CASSLDRNYGYTF.

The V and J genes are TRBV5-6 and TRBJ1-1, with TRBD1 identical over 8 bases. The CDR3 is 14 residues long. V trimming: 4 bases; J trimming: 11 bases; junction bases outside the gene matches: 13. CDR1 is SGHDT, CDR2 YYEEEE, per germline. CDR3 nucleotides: TGTGCCAGCAGCGTCAGACCAGGGGGCCCCCGGGCTTTCTTT. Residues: CASSVRPGGPRAFF.

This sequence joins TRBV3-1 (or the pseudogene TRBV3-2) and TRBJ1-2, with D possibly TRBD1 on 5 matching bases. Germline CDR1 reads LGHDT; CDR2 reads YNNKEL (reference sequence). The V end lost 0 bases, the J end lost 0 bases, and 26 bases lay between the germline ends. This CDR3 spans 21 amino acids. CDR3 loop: CASSQEGAGSHHPLANYGYTF. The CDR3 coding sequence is TGTGCCAGCAGCCAAGAAGGGGCAGGGAGCCACCACCCCTTAGCTAACTATGGCTACACCTTC.

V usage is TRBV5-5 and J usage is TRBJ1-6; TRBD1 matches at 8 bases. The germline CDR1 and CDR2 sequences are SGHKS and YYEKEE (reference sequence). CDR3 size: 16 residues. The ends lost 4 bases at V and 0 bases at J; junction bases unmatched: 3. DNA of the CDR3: TGTGCCAGCAGCCCAGGGACAGGCTCCTATAATTCACCCCTCCACTTT. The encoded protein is CASSPGTGSYNSPLHF.

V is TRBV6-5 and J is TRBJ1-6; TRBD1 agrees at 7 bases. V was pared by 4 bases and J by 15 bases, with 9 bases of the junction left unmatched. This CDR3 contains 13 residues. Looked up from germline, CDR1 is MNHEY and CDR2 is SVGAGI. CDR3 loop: CASSFTGAGVLHF. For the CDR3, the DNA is TGTGCCAGCAGTTTTACAGGGGCCGGGGTCCTCCACTTT.

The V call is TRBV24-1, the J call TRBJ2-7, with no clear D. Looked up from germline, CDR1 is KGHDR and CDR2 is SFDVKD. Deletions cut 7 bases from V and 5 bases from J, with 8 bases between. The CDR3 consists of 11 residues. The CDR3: CATRAPNEQYF. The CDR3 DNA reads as TGTGCCACCAGGGCTCCTAACGAGCAGTACTTC.

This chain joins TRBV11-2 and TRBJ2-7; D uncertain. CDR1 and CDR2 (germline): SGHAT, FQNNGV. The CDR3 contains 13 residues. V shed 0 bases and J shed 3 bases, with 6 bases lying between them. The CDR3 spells CASSLDSRYEQYF. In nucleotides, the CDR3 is TGTGCCAGCAGCTTAGACTCACGCTACGAGCAGTACTTC. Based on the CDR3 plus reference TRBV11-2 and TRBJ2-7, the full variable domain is EAGVAQSPRYKIIEKRQSVAFWCNPISGHATLYWYQQILGQGPKLLIQFQNNGVVDDSQLPKDRFSAERLKGVDSTLKIQPAKLEDSAVYLCASSLDSRYEQYFGPGTRLTVT.

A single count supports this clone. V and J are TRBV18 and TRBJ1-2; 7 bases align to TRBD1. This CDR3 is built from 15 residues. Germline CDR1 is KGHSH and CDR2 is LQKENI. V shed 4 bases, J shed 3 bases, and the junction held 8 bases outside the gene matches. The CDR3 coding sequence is TGTGCCAGCTCACGACGGACCGGGACAGACTATGGCTACACCTTC. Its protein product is CASSRRTGTDYGYTF.

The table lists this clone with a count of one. In nucleotides, the CDR3 is TGCGCCAGCAGCTTACAGGCCGGCAATGGCTACACCTTC. It translates to CASSLQAGNGYTF. V gene TRBV5-1 combines with J gene TRBJ1-2; weak D call: TRBD1 (5 bases). The CDR3 length is 13 residues. V was clipped by 2 bases and J by 6 bases, with 11 bases between them. Germline values: CDR1 SGHRS, CDR2 YFSETQ.

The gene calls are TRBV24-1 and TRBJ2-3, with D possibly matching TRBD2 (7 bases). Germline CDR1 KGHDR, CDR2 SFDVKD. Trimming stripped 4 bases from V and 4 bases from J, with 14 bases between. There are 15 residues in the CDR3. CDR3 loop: CATSEGGGRADTQYF. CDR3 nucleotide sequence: TGTGCCACCAGTGAGGGGGGGGGCCGCGCAGATACGCAGTATTTT.

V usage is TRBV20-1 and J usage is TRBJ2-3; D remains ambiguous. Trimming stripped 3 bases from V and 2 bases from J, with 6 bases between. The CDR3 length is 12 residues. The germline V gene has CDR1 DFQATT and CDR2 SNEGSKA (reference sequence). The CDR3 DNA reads TGCAGTGCTAGTCTAACCACAGATACGCAGTATTTT. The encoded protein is CSASLTTDTQYF.

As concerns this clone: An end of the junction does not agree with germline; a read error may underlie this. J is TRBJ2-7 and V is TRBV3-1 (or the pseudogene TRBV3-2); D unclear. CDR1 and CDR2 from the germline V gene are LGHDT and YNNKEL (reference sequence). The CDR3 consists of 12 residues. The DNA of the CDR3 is TGTGCCAGCAGCCAAGAAGGAAGGGTGCGGCACTTC. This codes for CASSQEGRVRHF.

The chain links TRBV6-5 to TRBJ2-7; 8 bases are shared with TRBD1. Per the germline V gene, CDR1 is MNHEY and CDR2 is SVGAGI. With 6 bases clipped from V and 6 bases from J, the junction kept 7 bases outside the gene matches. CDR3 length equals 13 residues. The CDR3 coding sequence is TGTGCCAGCAGAAGAGGACAGGGCGCCGAGCAGTACTTC. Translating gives CASRRGQGAEQYF.

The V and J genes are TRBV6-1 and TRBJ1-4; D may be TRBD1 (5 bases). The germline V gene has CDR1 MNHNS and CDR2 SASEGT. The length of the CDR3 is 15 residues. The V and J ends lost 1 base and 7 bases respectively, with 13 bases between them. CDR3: CASSEGGRRREKLFF. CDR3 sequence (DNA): TGTGCCAGCAGTGAAGGGGGCCGGCGTCGTGAAAAACTGTTTTTT.

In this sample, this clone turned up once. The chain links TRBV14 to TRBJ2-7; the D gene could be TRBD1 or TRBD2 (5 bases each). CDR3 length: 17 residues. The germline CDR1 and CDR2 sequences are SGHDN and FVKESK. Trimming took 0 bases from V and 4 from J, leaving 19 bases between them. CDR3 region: CASSQDRGETPIYEQYF. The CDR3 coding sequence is TGTGCCAGCAGCCAAGATCGAGGGGAAACCCCCATATACGAGCAGTACTTC.

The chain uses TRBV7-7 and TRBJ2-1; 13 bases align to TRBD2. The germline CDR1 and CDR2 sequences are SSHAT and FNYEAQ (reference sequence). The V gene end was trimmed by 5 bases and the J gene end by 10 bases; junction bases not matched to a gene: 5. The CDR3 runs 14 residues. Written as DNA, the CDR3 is TGTGCCAGCAGCCACGTGACTAGCGGGGGGGAGCAGTTCTTC. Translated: CASSHVTSGGEQFF. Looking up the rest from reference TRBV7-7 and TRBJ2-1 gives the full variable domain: GAGVSQSPRYKVTKRGQDVTLRCDPISSHATLYWYQQALGQGPEFLTYFNYEAQPDKSGLPSDRFSAERPEGSISTLTIQRTEQRDSAMYRCASSHVTSGGEQFFGPGTRLTVL.

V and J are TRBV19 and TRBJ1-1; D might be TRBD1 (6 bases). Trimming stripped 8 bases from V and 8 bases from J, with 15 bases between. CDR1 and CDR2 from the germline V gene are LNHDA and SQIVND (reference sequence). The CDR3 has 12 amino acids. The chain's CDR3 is CASRRGGGEAFF. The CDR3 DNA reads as TGTGCCAGTCGGCGGGGAGGGGGGGAAGCTTTCTTT.

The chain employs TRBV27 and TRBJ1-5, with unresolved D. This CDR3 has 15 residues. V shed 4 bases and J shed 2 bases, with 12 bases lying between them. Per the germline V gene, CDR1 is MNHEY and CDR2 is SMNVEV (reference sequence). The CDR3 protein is CASSYVGRGNQPQHF. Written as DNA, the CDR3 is TGTGCCAGCAGTTATGTGGGGAGAGGCAATCAGCCCCAGCATTTT.

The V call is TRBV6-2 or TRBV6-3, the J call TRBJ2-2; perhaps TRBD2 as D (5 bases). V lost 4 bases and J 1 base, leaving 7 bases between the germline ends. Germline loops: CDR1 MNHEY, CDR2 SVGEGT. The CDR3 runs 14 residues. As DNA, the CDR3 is TGTGCCAGCAGTTTTGCGGGGAACACCGGGGAGCTGTTTTTT. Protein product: CASSFAGNTGELFF.

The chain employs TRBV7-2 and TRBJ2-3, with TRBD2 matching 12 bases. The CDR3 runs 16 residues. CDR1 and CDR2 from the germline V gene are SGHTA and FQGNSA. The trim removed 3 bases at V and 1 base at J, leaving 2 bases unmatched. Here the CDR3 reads CASSLLAGGRTDTQYF. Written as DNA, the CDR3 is TGTGCCAGCAGCTTGCTAGCGGGGGGGCGCACAGATACGCAGTATTTT.

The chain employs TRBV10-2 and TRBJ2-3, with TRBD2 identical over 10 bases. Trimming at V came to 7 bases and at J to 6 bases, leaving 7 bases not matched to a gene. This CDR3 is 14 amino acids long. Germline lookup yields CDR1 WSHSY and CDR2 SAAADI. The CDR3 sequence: CASMEAGGRDTQYF. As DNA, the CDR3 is TGCGCCAGCATGGAAGCGGGGGGGCGGGATACGCAGTATTTT.

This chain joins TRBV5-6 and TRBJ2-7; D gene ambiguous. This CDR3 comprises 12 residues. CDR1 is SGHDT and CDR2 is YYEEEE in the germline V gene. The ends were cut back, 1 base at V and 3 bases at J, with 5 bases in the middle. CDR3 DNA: TGTGCCAGCAGCTTGACCCTCTACGAGCAGTACTTC. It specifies CASSLTLYEQYF.

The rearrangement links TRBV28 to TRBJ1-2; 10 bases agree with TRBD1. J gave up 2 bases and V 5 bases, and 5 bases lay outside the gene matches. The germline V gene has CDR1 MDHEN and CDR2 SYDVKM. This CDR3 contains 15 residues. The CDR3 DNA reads TGTGCCAGCAGTCCCAGGACAGGGGGAAACTATGGCTACACCTTC. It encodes CASSPRTGGNYGYTF.

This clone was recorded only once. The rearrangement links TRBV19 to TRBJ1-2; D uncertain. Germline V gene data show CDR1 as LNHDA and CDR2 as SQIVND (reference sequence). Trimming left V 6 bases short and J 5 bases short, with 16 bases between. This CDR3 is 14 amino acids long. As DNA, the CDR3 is TGTGCCAGTAGAATGGAAGGGAGAGGATATGGCTACACCTTC. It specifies CASRMEGRGYGYTF.

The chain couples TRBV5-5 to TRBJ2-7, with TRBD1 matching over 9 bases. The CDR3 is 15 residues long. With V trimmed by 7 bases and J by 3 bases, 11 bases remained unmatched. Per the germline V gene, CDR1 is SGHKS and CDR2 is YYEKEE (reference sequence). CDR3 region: CASRIAGTGHYEQYF. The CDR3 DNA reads TGTGCCAGCCGGATTGCCGGGACAGGGCACTACGAGCAGTACTTC.

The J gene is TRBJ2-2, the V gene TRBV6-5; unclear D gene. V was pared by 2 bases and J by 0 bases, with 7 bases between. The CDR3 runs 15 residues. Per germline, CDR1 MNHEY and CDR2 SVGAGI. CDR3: CASSYQAANTGELFF. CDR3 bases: TGTGCCAGCAGTTACCAGGCAGCGAACACCGGGGAGCTGTTTTTT.

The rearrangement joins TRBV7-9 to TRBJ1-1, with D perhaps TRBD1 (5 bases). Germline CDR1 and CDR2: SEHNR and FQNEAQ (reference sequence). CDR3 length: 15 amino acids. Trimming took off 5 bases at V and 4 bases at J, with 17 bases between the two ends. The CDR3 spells CASSPRGSIFTEAFF. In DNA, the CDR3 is TGTGCCAGCAGCCCCCGGGGGAGTATTTTCACTGAAGCTTTCTTT.

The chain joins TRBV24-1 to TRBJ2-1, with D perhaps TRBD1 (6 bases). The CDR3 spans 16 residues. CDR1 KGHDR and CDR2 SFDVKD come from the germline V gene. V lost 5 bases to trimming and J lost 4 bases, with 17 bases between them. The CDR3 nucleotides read TGTGCCACCAGTGCAACGGACAGAGAAAGGTACAATGAGCAGTTCTTC. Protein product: CATSATDRERYNEQFF.